One and the same sample provided the 18 T cell receptor beta chains below, sequenced in a study of Graves' ophthalmopathy and Graves' hyperthyroidism. RNA transcripts were the template, and TCR beta CDR3 regions were amplified from them. Second-round multiplex PCR followed a first-round RT-PCR using HTBI primers. MiXCR, run by TCRdb on the multiplex PCR reads, gives a single entry per CDR3 protein. Among about 390,000 distinct CDR3 sequences, less than 20% were seen once, and the ten largest hold roughly 7%. Sequenced sample: peripheral blood. These receptors came from a woman aged 18-29 years with stable Graves' hyperthyroidism.

This clonotype was seen ten or more times. CDR3 DNA sequence: TGTGCCAGCAGTGGGGGGTTTTTTGGGCTAGCGGGGGAAGAGACCCAGTACTTC. Its protein product is CASSGGFFGLAGEETQYF. The chain is built from TRBV25-1 and TRBJ2-5, with 10 bases lining up with TRBD2. The junction had 14 bases not matched to a gene; V was cut back by 4 bases and J by 3 bases. This CDR3 is built from 18 residues. CDR1 is MGHDK, CDR2 SYGVNS, per germline.

This clonotype was detected a few times. The V and J genes are TRBV14 and TRBJ1-1; a possible D gene is TRBD1 (5 bases). CDR1 SGHDN and CDR2 FVKESK come from the germline V gene. The CDR3 covers 16 residues. V was trimmed by 0 bases and J by 1 base, leaving 12 bases between them. As DNA, the CDR3 is TGTGCCAGCAGCCAAGAGAGGGGCAATCCGAACACTGAAGCTTTCTTT. It codes for CASSQERGNPNTEAFF. Variable domain in full (rest from reference TRBV14 and TRBJ1-1): EAGVTQFPSHSVIEKGQTVTLRCDPISGHDNLYWYRRVMGKEIKFLLHFVKESKQDESGMPNNRFLAERTGGTYSTLKVQPAELEDSGVYFCASSQERGNPNTEAFFGQGTRLTVV.

The J gene is TRBJ1-1, the V gene TRBV6-5; 8 bases map to TRBD1. After removal of 3 bases from V and 2 bases from J, the junction contained 11 bases not matched to a gene. The CDR3 covers 17 residues. CDR1 and CDR2 (germline): MNHEY, SVGAGI. Here the CDR3 reads CASSYIFGQGTNTEAFF. The CDR3 nucleotides read TGTGCCAGCAGTTATATTTTTGGACAGGGAACTAACACTGAAGCTTTCTTT.

With respect to this clonotype: A much bigger clone sits one base away, suggesting this may be a read error. V and J are TRBV12-3 or TRBV12-4 and TRBJ2-5; D may be TRBD2 (6 bases). This CDR3 is built from 14 residues. The CDR3 nucleotides are TGTGCCAGCAGCCTCGGGACTTCTCAAGAGACCCAGTGCTTC. As protein: CASSLGTSQETQCF.

Ten or more counts support this clonotype. CDR3 sequence: CASSPNGEGPVTQYF. CDR3 DNA: TGTGCCAGCAGCCCGAACGGAGAGGGACCGGTCACCCAGTACTTC. This chain links TRBV4-2 with TRBJ2-5, with D tentatively TRBD1 or TRBD2 (5 bases each). The CDR3 spans 15 residues. Trimming shortened V by 4 bases and J by 8 bases, and 20 bases separated the two germline ends. Germline V gene sequence: CDR1 LGHNA, CDR2 YNFKEQ.

This clonotype was seen many times. The V and J genes are TRBV5-6 and TRBJ1-2; no definite D call. Germline V gives CDR1 SGHDT, CDR2 YYEEEE. This CDR3 comprises 12 residues. CDR3 sequence (DNA): TGTGCTTGGTCAGGCGCCAATCATGGCTACACCTTC. Amino acid sequence: CAWSGANHGYTF.

This clonotype occurred many times. The V gene is TRBV5-1, the J gene TRBJ1-1, with no clear D. V lost 0 bases and J 1 base, leaving 7 bases between the germline ends. Germline CDR1 SGHRS, CDR2 YFSETQ. The CDR3 totals 14 residues. The chain's CDR3 is CASSLDRRNTEAFF. The CDR3 DNA reads TGCGCCAGCAGCTTGGATCGTAGGAACACTGAAGCTTTCTTT.

This clonotype was observed at least ten times. The chain carries TRBV6-1 and TRBJ1-2, with 9 positions matching TRBD1. This CDR3 contains 13 residues. V lost 7 bases, J lost 6 bases, and 6 bases stayed unmatched. Germline CDR1 is MNHNS and CDR2 is SASEGT. DNA of the CDR3: TGTGCCAGCACCCGGGACAGGGTAGATGGCTACACCTTC. It yields the protein CASTRDRVDGYTF.

This clonotype was observed at least ten times. The chain is built from TRBV6-5 and TRBJ1-1, with TRBD1 as a possible D gene (6 bases). Trimming shortened V by 2 bases and J by 2 bases, and 9 bases separated the two germline ends. The length of the CDR3 is 14 residues. The germline V gene has CDR1 MNHEY and CDR2 SVGAGI. CDR3 sequence reads: CASSYQGTNTEAFF. CDR3 bases: TGTGCCAGCAGTTACCAGGGGACTAACACTGAAGCTTTCTTT.

This clonotype has a count of ten or more. The chain recombines TRBV2 with TRBJ1-1; 7 bases are a match to TRBD1. V shed 8 bases, J shed 0 bases, and the junction held 6 bases outside the gene matches. This CDR3 contains 14 residues. The V gene's germline CDR1 is SNHLY and CDR2 FYNNEI. The CDR3 coding sequence is TGTGCCAGCTCAACAGGGGTGATGAACACTGAAGCTTTCTTT. It codes for CASSTGVMNTEAFF.

This clonotype was found many times. The V and J genes are TRBV20-1 and TRBJ1-3, with TRBD1 as a possible D gene (6 bases). This CDR3 comprises 13 residues. Germline V gene sequence: CDR1 DFQATT, CDR2 SNEGSKA (reference sequence). Trimming removed 2 bases from V and 8 bases from J, with 13 bases in between. The CDR3 DNA is TGCAGTGCTAGAAAGGACAGAGTAGACACCATATATTTT. Translation gives CSARKDRVDTIYF.

Many counts were recorded for this clonotype. V usage is TRBV19 and J usage is TRBJ1-2; 8 bases fit TRBD1. The CDR3 covers 16 residues. The junction had 5 bases not matched to a gene; V was cut back by 1 base and J by 1 base. Germline values: CDR1 LNHDA, CDR2 SQIVND (reference sequence). For the CDR3, the DNA is TGTGCCAGTAGTATAGTAAGGACAGGGTTTAACTATGGCTACACCTTC. It specifies CASSIVRTGFNYGYTF.

The chain recombines TRBV9 with TRBJ2-2; 10 nucleotides line up with TRBD2. Trimming took 0 bases from V and 0 from J; bases not matched to a gene: 5. Germline-derived CDR1 and CDR2 are SGDLS and YYNGEE. The CDR3 is 18 residues long. CDR3 coding DNA: TGTGCCAGCAGCGTAGTGAGCGGGGGGGCCTCGAACACCGGGGAGCTGTTTTTT. As protein: CASSVVSGGASNTGELFF.

A word on this clonotype: Likely a read error: the CDR3 ends without its conserved phenylalanine or tryptophan. V usage is TRBV20-1 and J usage is TRBJ2-2; D may be TRBD1 (6 bases). The CDR3 runs to 14 residues. Trimming took off 5 bases at V and 5 bases at J, with 15 bases between the two ends. The germline gives CDR1 DFQATT, CDR2 SNEGSKA (reference sequence). The CDR3 bases are TGCAGTGCTTCTACCGGGACATATACCGGGGAGCTGTTTTTG. Translation gives CSASTGTYTGELFL.

This clonotype was found many times. The V gene is TRBV13, the J gene TRBJ1-2, with no clear D. CDR3 size: 13 residues. Trimming removed 3 bases from V and 6 bases from J, with 11 bases in between. Germline CDR1 is PRHDT and CDR2 is FYEKMQ (reference sequence). Here the CDR3 DNA reads TGTGCCAGCAGCTTGTGGGGAGACCATGGCTACACCTTC. It codes for CASSLWGDHGYTF.

This clonotype was recorded many times. The chain employs TRBV5-5 and TRBJ2-7; D gene unclear. The CDR3 is 13 amino acids. CDR1 and CDR2 from the germline V gene are SGHKS and YYEKEE (reference sequence). With 3 bases removed from V and 6 bases from J, the gap between germline ends came to 13 bases. In nucleotides, the CDR3 is TGTGCCAGCAGCTCCGCTACCTGGGCCGAGCAGTACTTC. This gives the protein CASSSATWAEQYF.

This clonotype was seen repeatedly, ten times or more. This chain connects TRBV7-9 to TRBJ2-5; TRBD2 matches 7 bases. J gave up 0 bases and V 6 bases, and 4 bases lay outside the gene matches. From germline, CDR1 is SEHNR and CDR2 FQNEAQ (reference sequence). The CDR3 consists of 14 residues. CDR3 nucleotides: TGTGCCAGCAGTCTGCGGGAGTACCAAGAGACCCAGTACTTC. It encodes CASSLREYQETQYF. Together with reference TRBV7-9 and TRBJ2-5, the CDR3 gives the full variable domain: DTGVSQNPRHKITKRGQNVTFRCDPISEHNRLYWYRQTLGQGPEFLTYFQNEAQLEKSRLLSDRFSAERPKGSFSTLEIQRTEQGDSAMYLCASSLREYQETQYFGPGTRLLVL.

This clonotype was observed many times. This chain uses TRBV7-2 with TRBJ2-2; no clear D. The CDR3 is 15 amino acids. In germline, CDR1 is SGHTA, CDR2 FQGNSA. The ends were cut back, 4 bases at V and 1 base at J, with 10 bases in the middle. The CDR3 DNA is TGTGCCAGCAGCTCAAGGGAACTGAACACCGGGGAGCTGTTTTTT. Its protein is CASSSRELNTGELFF. Supplemented by reference TRBV7-2 and TRBJ2-2, the full variable domain reads GAGVSQSPSNKVTEKGKDVELRCDPISGHTALYWYRQSLGQGLEFLIYFQGNSAPDKSGLPSDRFSAERTGGSVSTLTIQRTQQEDSAVYLCASSSRELNTGELFFGEGSRLTVL.